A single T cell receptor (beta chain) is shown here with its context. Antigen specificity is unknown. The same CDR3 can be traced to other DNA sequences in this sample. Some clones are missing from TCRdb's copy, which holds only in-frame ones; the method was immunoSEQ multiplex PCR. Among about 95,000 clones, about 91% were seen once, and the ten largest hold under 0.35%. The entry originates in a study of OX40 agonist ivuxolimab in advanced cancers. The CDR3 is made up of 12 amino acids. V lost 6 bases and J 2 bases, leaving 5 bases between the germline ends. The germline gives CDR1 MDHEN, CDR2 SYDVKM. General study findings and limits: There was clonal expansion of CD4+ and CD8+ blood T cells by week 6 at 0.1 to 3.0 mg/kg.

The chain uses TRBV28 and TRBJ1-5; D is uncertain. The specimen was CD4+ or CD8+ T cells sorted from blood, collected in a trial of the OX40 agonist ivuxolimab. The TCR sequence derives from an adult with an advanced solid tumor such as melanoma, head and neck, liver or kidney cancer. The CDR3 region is CASSGGNQPQHF. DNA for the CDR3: TGTGCCAGCAGCGGGGGCAATCAGCCCCAGCATTTT.